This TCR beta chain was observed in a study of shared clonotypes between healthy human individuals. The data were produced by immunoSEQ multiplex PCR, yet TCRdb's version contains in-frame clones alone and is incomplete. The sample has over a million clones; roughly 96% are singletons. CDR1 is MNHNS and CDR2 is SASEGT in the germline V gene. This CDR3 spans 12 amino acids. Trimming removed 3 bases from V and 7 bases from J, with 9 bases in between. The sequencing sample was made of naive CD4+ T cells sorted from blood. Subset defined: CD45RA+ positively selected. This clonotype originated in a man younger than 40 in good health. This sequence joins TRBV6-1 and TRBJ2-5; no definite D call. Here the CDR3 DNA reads TGTGCCAGCAGTGACAGGTCGGCGACCCAGTACTTC. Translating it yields CASSDRSATQYF.